This TCR beta chain was recorded in a study of blood T cells in healthy people across ages. This CDR3 has 13 amino acids. Germline lookup yields CDR1 KGHSH and CDR2 LQKENI. The ends lost 8 bases at V and 8 bases at J; junction bases unmatched: 7. This clonotype showed up just a few times. Next came a second PCR, run for about 6 to 11 cycles, which used a sample-barcoded 5' primer along with a J-beta primer mix. Each CDR3 protein is one row after TCRdb ran MiXCR on the 5' RACE reads. In the table there are approximately 760,000 distinct CDR3 sequences, roughly 25% of which are singletons. No fewer than 7 million PBMCs went into each sample. These same data were also listed under a study on T cells of mothers and their children. That source adds: A few healthy Caucasian mothers and their six children donated. Per child, about 3 million TCR beta CDR3 reads were obtained, against over 10 million per mother.

The source is a boy younger than 18 in good health. The chain carries TRBV18 and TRBJ1-4; 8 bases map to TRBD1. The source material was blood. CDR3 sequence reads: CASTGQGEEKLFF. As DNA, the CDR3 is TGTGCCAGCACCGGACAGGGTGAAGAAAAACTGTTTTTT.